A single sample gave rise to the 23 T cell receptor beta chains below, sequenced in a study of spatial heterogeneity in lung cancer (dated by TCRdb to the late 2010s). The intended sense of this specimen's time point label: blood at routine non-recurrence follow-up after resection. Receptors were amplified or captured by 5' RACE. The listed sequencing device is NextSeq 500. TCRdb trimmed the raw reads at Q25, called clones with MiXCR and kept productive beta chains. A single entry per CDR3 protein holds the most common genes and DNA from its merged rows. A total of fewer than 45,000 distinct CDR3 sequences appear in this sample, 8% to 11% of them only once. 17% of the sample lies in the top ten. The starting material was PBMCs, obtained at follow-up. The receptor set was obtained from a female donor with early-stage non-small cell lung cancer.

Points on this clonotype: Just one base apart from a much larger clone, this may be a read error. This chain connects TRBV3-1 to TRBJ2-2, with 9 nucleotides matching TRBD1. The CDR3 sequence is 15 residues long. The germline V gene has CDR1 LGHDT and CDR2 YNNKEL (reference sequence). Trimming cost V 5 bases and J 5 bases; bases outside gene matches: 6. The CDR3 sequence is CASSTRDRETGELFF. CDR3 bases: TGTGCCAGCAGCACGCGGGACAGGGAAACCGGGGAGCTGTTTTTT. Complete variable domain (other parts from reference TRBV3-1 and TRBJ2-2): DTAVSQTPKYLVTQMGNDKSIKCEQNLGHDTMYWYKQDSKKFLKIMFSYNNKELIINETVPNRFSPKSPDKAHLNLHINSLELGDSAVYFCASSTRDRETGELFFGEGSRLTVL.

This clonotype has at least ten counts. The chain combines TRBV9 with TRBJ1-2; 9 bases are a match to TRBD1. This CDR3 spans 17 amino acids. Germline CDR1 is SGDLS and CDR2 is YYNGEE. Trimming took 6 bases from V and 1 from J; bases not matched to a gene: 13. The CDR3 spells CASTFGQGLENNYGYTF. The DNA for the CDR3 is TGTGCCAGCACATTTGGACAGGGGCTAGAAAATAACTATGGCTACACCTTC.

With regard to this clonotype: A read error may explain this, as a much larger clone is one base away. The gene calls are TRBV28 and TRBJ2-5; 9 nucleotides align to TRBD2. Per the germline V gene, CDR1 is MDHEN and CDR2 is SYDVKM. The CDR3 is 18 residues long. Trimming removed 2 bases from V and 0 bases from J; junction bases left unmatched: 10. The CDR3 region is CASSLEWLAGLYQETQYF. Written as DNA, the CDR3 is TGTGCCAGCAGTTTAGAATGGCTAGCGGGGCTGTACCAAGAGACCCAGTACTTC. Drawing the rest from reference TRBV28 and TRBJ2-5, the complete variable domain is DVKVTQSSRYLVKRTGEKVFLECVQDMDHENMFWYRQDPGLGLRLIYFSYDVKMKEKGDIPEGYSVSREKKERFSLILESASTNQTSMYLCASSLEWLAGLYQETQYFGPGTRLLVL.

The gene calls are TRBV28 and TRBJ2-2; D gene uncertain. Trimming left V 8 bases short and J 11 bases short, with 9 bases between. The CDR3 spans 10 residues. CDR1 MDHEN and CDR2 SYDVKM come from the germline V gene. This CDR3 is CASGILELFF. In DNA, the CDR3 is TGTGCCAGCGGGATCTTAGAGCTGTTTTTT.

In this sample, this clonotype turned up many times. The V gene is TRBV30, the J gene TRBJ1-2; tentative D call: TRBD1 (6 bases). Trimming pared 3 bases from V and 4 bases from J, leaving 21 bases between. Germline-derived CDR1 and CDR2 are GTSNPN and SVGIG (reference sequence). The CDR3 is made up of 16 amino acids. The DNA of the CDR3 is TGTGCCTGGAGCCCGGGGGGCAGGGCTAGAGGCTATGGCTACACCTTC. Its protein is CAWSPGGRARGYGYTF.

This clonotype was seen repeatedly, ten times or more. The CDR3 DNA sequence: TGTGCCAGCAGCCAGGCGGAGGGACTAGCCAGAGATACGCAGTATTTT. Translating it yields CASSQAEGLARDTQYF. The chain has TRBV14 and TRBJ2-3, with 9 nucleotides matching TRBD2. Germline V gene sequence: CDR1 SGHDN, CDR2 FVKESK. The V segment lost 3 bases and the J segment 5 bases; nucleotides outside the gene matches: 9. The CDR3 has 16 amino acids.

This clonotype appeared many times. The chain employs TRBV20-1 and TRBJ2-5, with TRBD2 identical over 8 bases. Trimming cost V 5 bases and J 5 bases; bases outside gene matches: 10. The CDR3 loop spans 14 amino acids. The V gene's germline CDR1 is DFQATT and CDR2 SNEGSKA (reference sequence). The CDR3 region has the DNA TGCAGTGCTCGTGAAGGGACTAGTAGGGAGACCCAGTACTTC. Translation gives CSAREGTSRETQYF.

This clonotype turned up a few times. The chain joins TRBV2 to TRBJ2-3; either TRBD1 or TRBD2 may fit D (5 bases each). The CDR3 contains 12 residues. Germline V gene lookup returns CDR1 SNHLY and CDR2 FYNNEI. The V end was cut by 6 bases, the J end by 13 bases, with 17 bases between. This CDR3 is CASRVTRDQEYF. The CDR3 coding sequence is TGTGCCAGCAGGGTTACTAGGGACCAGGAGTATTTT.

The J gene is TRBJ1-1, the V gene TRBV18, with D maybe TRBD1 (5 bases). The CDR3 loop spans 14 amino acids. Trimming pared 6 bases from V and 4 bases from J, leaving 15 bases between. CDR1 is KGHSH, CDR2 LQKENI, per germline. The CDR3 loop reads CASSPLKGPTEAFF. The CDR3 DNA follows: TGTGCCAGCTCCCCCTTGAAGGGGCCCACTGAAGCTTTCTTT.

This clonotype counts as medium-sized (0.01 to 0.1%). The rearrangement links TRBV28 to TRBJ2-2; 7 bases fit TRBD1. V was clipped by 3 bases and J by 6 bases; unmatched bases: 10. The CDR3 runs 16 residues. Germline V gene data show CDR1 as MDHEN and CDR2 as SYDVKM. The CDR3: CASSFVETGLAGELFF. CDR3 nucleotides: TGTGCCAGCAGTTTTGTCGAGACAGGGTTGGCCGGGGAGCTGTTTTTT.

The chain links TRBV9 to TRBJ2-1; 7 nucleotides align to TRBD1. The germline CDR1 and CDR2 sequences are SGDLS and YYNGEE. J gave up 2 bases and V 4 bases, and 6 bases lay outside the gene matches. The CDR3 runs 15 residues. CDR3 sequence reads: CASSTRQGTYNEQFF. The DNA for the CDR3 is TGTGCCAGCAGCACCCGACAGGGAACCTACAATGAGCAGTTCTTC.

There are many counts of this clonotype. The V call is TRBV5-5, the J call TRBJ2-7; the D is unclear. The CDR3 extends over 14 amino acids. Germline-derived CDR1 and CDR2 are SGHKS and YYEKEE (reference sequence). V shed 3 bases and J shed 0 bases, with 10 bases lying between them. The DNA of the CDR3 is TGTGCCAGCAGCTCGGAATTTGCCTCCTACGAGCAGTACTTC. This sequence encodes CASSSEFASYEQYF. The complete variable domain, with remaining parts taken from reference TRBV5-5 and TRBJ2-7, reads DAGVTQSPTHLIKTRGQQVTLRCSPISGHKSVSWYQQVLGQGPQFIFQYYEKEERGRGNFPDRFSARQFPNYSSELNVNALLLGDSALYLCASSSEFASYEQYFGPGTRLTVT.

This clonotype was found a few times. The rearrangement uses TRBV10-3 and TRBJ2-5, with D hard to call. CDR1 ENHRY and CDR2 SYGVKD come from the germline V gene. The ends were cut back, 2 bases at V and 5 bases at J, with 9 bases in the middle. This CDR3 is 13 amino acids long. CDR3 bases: TGTGCCATCAGTGAGGGGGTTGGCGAGACCCAGTACTTC. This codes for CAISEGVGETQYF.

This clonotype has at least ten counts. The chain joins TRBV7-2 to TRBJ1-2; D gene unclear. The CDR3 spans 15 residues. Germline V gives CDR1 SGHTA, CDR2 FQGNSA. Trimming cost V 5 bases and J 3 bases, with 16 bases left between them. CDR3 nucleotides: TGTGCCAGCAGCGCGGACCTGTCGTTGTACTATGGCTACACCTTC. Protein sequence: CASSADLSLYYGYTF.

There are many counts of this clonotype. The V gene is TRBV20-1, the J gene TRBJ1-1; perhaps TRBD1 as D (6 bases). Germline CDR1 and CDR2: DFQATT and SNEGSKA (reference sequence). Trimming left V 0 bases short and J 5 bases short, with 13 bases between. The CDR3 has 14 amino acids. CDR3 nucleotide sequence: TGCAGTGCTAGAGAATCACAGGGTTGGACTGAAGCTTTCTTT. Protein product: CSARESQGWTEAFF.

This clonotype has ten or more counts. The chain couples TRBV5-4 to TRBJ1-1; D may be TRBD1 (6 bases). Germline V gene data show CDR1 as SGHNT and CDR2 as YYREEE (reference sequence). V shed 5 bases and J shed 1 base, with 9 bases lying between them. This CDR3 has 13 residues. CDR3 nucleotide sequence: TGTGCCAGCAGAATACAGGGGAACACTGAAGCTTTCTTT. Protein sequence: CASRIQGNTEAFF.

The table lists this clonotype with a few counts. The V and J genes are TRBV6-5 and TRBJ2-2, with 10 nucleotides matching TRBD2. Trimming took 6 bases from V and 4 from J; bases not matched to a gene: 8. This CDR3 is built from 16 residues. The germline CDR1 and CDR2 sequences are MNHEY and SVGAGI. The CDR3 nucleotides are TGTGCCAGCAGGCCTAGCGGGGGCGGGGGCACCGGGGAGCTGTTTTTT. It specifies CASRPSGGGGTGELFF.

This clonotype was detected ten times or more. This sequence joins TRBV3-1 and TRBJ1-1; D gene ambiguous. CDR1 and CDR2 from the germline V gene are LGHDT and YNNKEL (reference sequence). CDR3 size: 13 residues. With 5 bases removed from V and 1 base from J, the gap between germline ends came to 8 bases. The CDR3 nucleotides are TGTGCCAGCAGCACGCCAGGGAACACTGAAGCTTTCTTT. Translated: CASSTPGNTEAFF.

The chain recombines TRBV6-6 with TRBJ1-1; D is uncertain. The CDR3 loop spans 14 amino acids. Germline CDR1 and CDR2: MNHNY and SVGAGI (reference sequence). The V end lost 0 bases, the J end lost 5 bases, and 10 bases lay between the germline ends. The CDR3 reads CASSYSGLGTEAFF. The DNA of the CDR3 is TGTGCCAGCAGTTACTCCGGCCTAGGGACTGAAGCTTTCTTT.

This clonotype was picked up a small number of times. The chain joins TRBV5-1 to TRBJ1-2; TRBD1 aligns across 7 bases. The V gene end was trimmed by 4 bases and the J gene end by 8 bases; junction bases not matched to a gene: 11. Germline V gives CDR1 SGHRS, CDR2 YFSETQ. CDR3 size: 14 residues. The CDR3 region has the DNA TGCGCCAGCAGCGGCGGGACAGTTGAAGGCGGCTACACCTTC. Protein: CASSGGTVEGGYTF.

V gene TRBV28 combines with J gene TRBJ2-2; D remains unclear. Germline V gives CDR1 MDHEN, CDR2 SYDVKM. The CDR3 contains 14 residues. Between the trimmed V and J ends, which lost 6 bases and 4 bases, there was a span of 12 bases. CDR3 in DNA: TGTGCCAGCAGGACTGAAGGCAGCACCGGGGAGCTGTTTTTT. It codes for CASRTEGSTGELFF. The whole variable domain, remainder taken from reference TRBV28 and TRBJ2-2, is DVKVTQSSRYLVKRTGEKVFLECVQDMDHENMFWYRQDPGLGLRLIYFSYDVKMKEKGDIPEGYSVSREKKERFSLILESASTNQTSMYLCASRTEGSTGELFFGEGSRLTVL.

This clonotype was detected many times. CDR3 region: CASSYSSPLHF. The CDR3 DNA is TGTGCCAGCAGTTATTCTTCACCCCTCCACTTT. V gene TRBV28 combines with J gene TRBJ1-6, with unresolved D. There are 11 residues in the CDR3. Trimming shortened V by 4 bases and J by 9 bases, and 4 bases separated the two germline ends. Looked up from germline, CDR1 is MDHEN and CDR2 is SYDVKM.

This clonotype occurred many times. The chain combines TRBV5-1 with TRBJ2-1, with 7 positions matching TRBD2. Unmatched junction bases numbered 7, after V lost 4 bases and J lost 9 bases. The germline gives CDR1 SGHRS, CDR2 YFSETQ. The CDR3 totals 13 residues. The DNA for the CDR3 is TGCGCCAGCAGCGGGGAGGGGTCGGGTGAGCAGTTCTTC. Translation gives CASSGEGSGEQFF.